This T cell receptor beta chain was profiled in a study of blood T cells in healthy people across ages. Overall study findings and caveats: Aged donors had fewer naive CD4+ cells and lower diversity than long-lived donors. Diversity of TCR beta per million T cells declined in a roughly linear way with age.

This clonotype was counted between two and nine times. The target antigen is unknown. Combining a sample-barcoded 5' primer with a J-beta primer mix, a second PCR ran for 7 to 11 cycles. Each CDR3 protein is one row after TCRdb ran MiXCR on the 5' RACE reads. The data contain over 1,500,000 distinct CDR3 sequences, about 39% of them seen just once; the ten biggest clones take up about 21%. Each sample used at least 7 million PBMCs. The sequenced sample consisted of blood. The origin of this receptor is a human donor in good health.

The CDR3 coding sequence is TGCAGTGCCGCTCCGGGACTAGCGAGGGAGACCCAGTACTTC. Protein product: CSAAPGLARETQYF. The gene calls are TRBV20-1 and TRBJ2-5; 10 bases are shared with TRBD2. The V and J ends lost 6 bases and 5 bases, in that order; junction bases with no gene match: 9. Germline lookup yields CDR1 DFQATT and CDR2 SNEGSKA (reference sequence). The CDR3 is 14 amino acids.